This TCR beta chain appears in the sequencing data of a study of blood T cells in healthy people across ages. The V end lost 4 bases, the J end lost 7 bases, and 11 bases lay between the germline ends. The CDR3 length is 12 residues. CDR1 is MNHEY, CDR2 SVGEGT, per germline. In this sample, this clonotype turned up a few times. A second PCR, run for roughly 7 to 12 cycles, used a sample-barcoded 5' primer plus a J-beta primer mix. With 12 random nucleotides, a template-switch adaptor tagged each individual cDNA molecule. TCRdb recomputed calls from the 5' RACE reads with MiXCR, one row per CDR3 protein. Among roughly 800,000 distinct CDR3 sequences listed, 58% were seen once.

The sample consisted of blood. The chain couples TRBV6-2 or TRBV6-3 to TRBJ2-7, with D perhaps TRBD1 or TRBD2 (5 bases each). This sequence originates from a man under 40 in good health. In nucleotides, the CDR3 is TGTGCCAGCAGTTTTCGAGGGGATGAGCAGTACTTC. Translation gives CASSFRGDEQYF.